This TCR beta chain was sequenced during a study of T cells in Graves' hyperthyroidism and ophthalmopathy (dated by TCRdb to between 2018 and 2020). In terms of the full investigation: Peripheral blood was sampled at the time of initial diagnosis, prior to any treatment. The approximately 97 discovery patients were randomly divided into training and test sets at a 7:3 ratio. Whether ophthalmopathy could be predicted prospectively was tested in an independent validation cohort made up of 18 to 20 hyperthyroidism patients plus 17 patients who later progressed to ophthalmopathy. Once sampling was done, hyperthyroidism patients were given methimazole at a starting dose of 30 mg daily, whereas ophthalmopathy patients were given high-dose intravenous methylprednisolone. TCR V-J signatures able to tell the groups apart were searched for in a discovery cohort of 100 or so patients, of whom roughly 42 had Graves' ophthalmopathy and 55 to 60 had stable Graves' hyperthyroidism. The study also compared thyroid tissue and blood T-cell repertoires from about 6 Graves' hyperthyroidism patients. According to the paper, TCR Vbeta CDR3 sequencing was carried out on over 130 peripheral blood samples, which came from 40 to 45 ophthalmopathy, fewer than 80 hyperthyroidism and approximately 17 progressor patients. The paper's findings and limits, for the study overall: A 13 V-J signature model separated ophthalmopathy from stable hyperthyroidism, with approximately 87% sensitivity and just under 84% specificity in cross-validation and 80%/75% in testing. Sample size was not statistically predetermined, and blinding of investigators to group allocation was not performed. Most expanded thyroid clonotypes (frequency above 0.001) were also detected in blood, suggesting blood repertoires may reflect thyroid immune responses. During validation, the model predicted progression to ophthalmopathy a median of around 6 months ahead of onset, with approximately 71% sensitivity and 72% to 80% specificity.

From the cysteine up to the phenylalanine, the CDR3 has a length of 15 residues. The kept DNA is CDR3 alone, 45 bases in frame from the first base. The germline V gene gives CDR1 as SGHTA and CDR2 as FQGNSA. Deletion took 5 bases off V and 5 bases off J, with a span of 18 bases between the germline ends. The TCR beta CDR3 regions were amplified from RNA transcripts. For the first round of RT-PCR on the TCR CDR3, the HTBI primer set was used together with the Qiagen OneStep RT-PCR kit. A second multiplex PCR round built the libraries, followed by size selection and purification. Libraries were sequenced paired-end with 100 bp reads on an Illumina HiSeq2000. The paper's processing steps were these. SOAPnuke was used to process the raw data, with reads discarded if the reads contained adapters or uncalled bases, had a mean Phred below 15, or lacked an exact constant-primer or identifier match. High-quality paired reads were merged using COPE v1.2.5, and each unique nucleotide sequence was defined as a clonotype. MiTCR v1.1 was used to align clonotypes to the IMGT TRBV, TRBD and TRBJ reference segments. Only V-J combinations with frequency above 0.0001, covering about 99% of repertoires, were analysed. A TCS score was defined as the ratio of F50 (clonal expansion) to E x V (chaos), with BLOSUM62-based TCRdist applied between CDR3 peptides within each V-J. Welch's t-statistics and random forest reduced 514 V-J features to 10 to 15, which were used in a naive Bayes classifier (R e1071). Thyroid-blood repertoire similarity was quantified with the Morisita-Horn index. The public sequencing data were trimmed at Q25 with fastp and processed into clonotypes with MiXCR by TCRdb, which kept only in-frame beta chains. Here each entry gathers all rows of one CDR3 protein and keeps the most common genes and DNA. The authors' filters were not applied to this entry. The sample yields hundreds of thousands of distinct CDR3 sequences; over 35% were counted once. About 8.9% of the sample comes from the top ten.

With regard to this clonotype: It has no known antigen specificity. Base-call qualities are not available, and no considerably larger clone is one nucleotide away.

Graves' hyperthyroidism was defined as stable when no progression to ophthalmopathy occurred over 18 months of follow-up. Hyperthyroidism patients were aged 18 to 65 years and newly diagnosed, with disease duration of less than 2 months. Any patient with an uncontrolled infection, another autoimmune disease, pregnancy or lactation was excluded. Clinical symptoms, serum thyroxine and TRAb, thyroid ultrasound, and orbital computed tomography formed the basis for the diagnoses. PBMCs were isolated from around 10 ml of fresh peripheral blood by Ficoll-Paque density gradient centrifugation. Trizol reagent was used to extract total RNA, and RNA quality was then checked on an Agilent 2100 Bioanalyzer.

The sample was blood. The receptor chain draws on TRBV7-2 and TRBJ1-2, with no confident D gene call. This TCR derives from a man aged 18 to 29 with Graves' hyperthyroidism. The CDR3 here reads CASSPPREAKYGYTF. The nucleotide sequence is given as TGTGCCAGCAGCCCCCCCCGGGAGGCGAAGTATGGCTACACCTTC.